This T cell receptor (beta chain) was recorded in a study of spatial heterogeneity in lung cancer. Study-level information: The mean occurrence of each unique TCR and UMI combination in raw reads exceeded eight. The study's findings and limits: As ubiquitous and regional nonsynonymous mutations varied, counts of ubiquitous and regional expanded TCRs tracked them, respectively. Expanded intratumoral alpha and beta TCR counts tracked tumor mutation counts.

The germline V and J ends were trimmed by 1 base and 9 bases, with 13 bases remaining between them. The CDR3 runs to 14 residues. The time point here: sample taken at primary tumor resection. Extraction of whole RNA from tumor, nontumor lung or frozen PBMC preceded unsorted sequencing. This clonotype has a count of ten or more. Its antigen is undetermined. A distinct unique molecular identifier was carried by each TCR cDNA molecule. A single record per CDR3 protein comes from TCRdb applying MiXCR to the 5' RACE reads. The sample shows 15,000 to 20,000 distinct CDR3 sequences, under 7% of them seen only once.

Sequencing was performed on lung tumor tissue, taken at surgery. This chain connects TRBV12-3 or TRBV12-4 to TRBJ2-1; a weak D match, TRBD1 (7 bases). The sequence derives from a male donor with early-stage non-small cell lung cancer. This chain's CDR3 is CASSLGRGTVEQFF. CDR3 nucleotides: TGTGCCAGCAGTTTAGGCCGGGGGACAGTTGAGCAGTTCTTC.